The clone carrying this T cell receptor (beta chain) was recorded a few times. This entry belongs to a study of blood T cell repertoires in COVID-19. Study-level information: Samples came from the United States, Italy and Spain, spanning acute and convalescent COVID-19. Sources were T cells, B-cell-depleted T cells, or PBMCs; the material itself was cDNA or gDNA.

The V gene's germline CDR1 is MDHEN and CDR2 SYDVKM. V was clipped by 2 bases and J by 2 bases, with 3 bases between them. The CDR3 has 12 amino acids. Original data processing: Reference gene primer amplification in the assay estimated nucleated cell counts. Some clones are missing from TCRdb's copy, which holds only in-frame ones; the method was immunoSEQ multiplex PCR. Clone size and V and J calls were adopted from that table, with D and trimming inferred from the DNA. The sample lists about 340,000 clones; about 83% were seen once. The chain carries TRBV28 and TRBJ1-1; no definite D call. Sequencing used peripheral blood. The TCR comes from a man between 25 and 39 years old with active or convalescent COVID-19. The CDR3 loop is CASSLRNTEAFF. The CDR3 region has the DNA TGTGCCAGCAGTTTACGTAACACTGAAGCTTTCTTT.